These T cell receptor beta chains were read from a single sample in a study of shared clonotypes between healthy human individuals. Sequencing used immunoSEQ multiplex PCR; TCRdb keeps in-frame clones, though not all of them. The profile shows 700,000 or so clones, 72% of them singletons. Sequenced: memory CD4+ T cells sorted from blood. These receptors were collected from a woman under 40 in good health. The CDR3 runs from the conserved cysteine through the conserved F or W. A D gene is named only where the DNA matches it firmly. Rows give clone size only sometimes, using once, few, many, or a class for an expanded clone.

>-|TRBV7-2|-|TRBJ1-3
TGTGCCAGCAGCCCCGCACTGCATAACTCTGGAAACACCATATATTTT
CASSPALHNSGNTIYF
>-|TRBV12-1|-|TRBJ1-4
TGTGCCAGCAGCGCCTTGCGAGGAGTTAATGAAAAACTGTTTTTT
CASSALRGVNEKLFF
>-|TRBV7-9|few|TRBJ2-7
TGTGCCAGCAGCTCGGACCGGGACAATCCCTACGAGCAGTACTTC
CASSSDRDNPYEQYF
>-|TRBV2|-|TRBJ2-2
TGTGCCAGCAGTGAACGGACAGCGAACACCGGGGAGCTGTTTTTT
CASSERTANTGELFF
>-|TRBV28|-|TRBJ2-7
TGTGCCAGCAGTTTGGGTCCAACCTACGAGCAGTACTTC
CASSLGPTYEQYF
>-|TRBV5-1|-|TRBJ2-1
TGCGCCAGCAGTTTGGACACCCCGACCTACAATGAGCAGTTCTTC
CASSLDTPTYNEQFF
>TRBD1|TRBV27|few|TRBJ2-7
TGTGCCAGCAGTTTATCGGGGACAGGGATGGAGGGCTACGAGCAGTACTTC
CASSLSGTGMEGYEQYF
>-|TRBV5-1|-|TRBJ2-7
TGCGCCAGCAGCAGCGGAGAACAGTACGAGCAGTACTTC
CASSSGEQYEQYF
>TRBD1|TRBV5-8|-|TRBJ2-3
TGTGCCAGCAGCTTGGGGGACAGGAACACAGATACGCAGTATTTT
CASSLGDRNTDTQYF
>-|TRBV27|-|TRBJ2-1
TGTGCCAGCCCGGATGCGGGGAGGTACAATGAGCAGTTCTTC
CASPDAGRYNEQFF
>-|TRBV28|many|TRBJ2-1
TGTGCCACCCTGAGAAGCTCCTACAATGAGCAGTTCTTC
CATLRSSYNEQFF
>-|TRBV6-5|-|TRBJ2-7
TGTGCCAGCAGTTCCCCCAGCCGGGATTCCTACGAGCAGTACTTC
CASSSPSRDSYEQYF
>-|TRBV28|many|TRBJ1-4
TGTGCCAGCAGTTTCGGAGCAACTAATGAAAAACTGTTTTTT
CASSFGATNEKLFF
>-|TRBV6-4|few|TRBJ2-2
TGTGCCAGCAGTGTGGGAGAAGCCGGGGAGCTGTTTTTT
CASSVGEAGELFF
>-|TRBV15|-|TRBJ1-4
TGTGCCACCAGCAGAGGTGTCGGAGGTAATGAAAAACTGTTTTTT
CATSRGVGGNEKLFF
>-|TRBV18|few|TRBJ1-1
TGTGCCAGCTCACCACCTATCGGGACACTGAACACTGAAGCTTTCTTT
CASSPPIGTLNTEAFF
>-|TRBV5-1|-|TRBJ1-3
TGCGCCAGCAGCTCGGACCTTTCTGGAAACACCATATATTTT
CASSSDLSGNTIYF
>-|TRBV13|-|TRBJ2-7
TGTGCCAGCAGCTTACAGGGTTCGAGCTCCTACGAGCAGTACTTC
CASSLQGSSSYEQYF
>TRBD2|TRBV6-1|-|TRBJ2-3
TGTGCCAGCAGGGCGGGAGGCACAGATACGCAGTATTTT
CASRAGGTDTQYF
>-|TRBV27|-|TRBJ2-7
TGTGCCAGCAGTTCTCTACAGCACTACGAGCAGTACTTC
CASSSLQHYEQYF
>-|TRBV7-2|-|TRBJ2-7
TGTGCCAGCAGCTTAGCCGTCAGTTTAATAAGCGAGCAGTACTTC
CASSLAVSLISEQYF
>TRBD2|TRBV7-2|-|TRBJ2-2
TGTGCCAGCAGCCGGGACTACTTACGCGGGGAGCTGTTTTTT
CASSRDYLRGELFF
>TRBD2|TRBV10-3|few|TRBJ2-7
TGTGCCATCAGTGATAGCGGGAGGCCATCCTACGAGCAGTACTTC
CAISDSGRPSYEQYF
>-|TRBV28|once|TRBJ2-1
TGTGCCAGCAGGCAGGGGCGGTTCTTC
CASRQGRFF
>TRBD1|TRBV6-5|-|TRBJ2-7
TGTGCCAGCAGTCCCGGGACAGGGGTGTACGAGCAGTACTTC
CASSPGTGVYEQYF
>-|TRBV18|few|TRBJ1-1
TGTGCCAGCTCACCACGGTCAGGGATGAACACTGAAGCTTTCTTT
CASSPRSGMNTEAFF
>-|TRBV2|-|TRBJ1-5
TGTGCCAGCACCACGGGGCACCTTACCTCCTATCAGCCCCAGCATTTT
CASTTGHLTSYQPQHF
>-|TRBV13|-|TRBJ1-1
TGTGCCAGCACCCACACCTCAGCCCTATTTGTCACTGAAGCTTTCTTT
CASTHTSALFVTEAFF
>-|TRBV12-2|-|TRBJ1-2
TGTGCAAGTCGCCTGACAGGGACGAGGATCTATGGCTACACCTTC
CASRLTGTRIYGYTF
>-|TRBV5-1|once|TRBJ2-1
TGCGCCAGCAGCCTAATCTACGACAGGCAACCATTGGATGAGCAGTTCTTC
CASSLIYDRQPLDEQFF
>-|TRBV28|-|TRBJ2-7
TGTGCCAGCAGCACAGGGATCGTGGCCGAGCAGTACTTC
CASSTGIVAEQYF
>-|TRBV5-1|-|TRBJ2-3
TGCGCCAGCAGTTCCGCTAAGTTGGGAGGACCAGATACGCAGTATTTT
CASSSAKLGGPDTQYF
>-|TRBV25-1|few|TRBJ2-3
TGTGCCAGCAGTGAGCAGGGAATCACAGATACGCAGTATTTT
CASSEQGITDTQYF
>TRBD1|TRBV6-1|-|TRBJ2-1
TGTGCCAGCAGGCCAGGGGGCTCTGAGCAGTTCTTC
CASRPGGSEQFF
>-|TRBV7-3|few|TRBJ1-1
TGTGCCAGCAGCACCCAGAGGGACACTGAAGCTTTCTTT
CASSTQRDTEAFF
>TRBD1|TRBV5-1|-|TRBJ1-2
TGCGCCAGCAGCTCGGGGACAGGGATTAACTATGGCTACACCTTC
CASSSGTGINYGYTF
>-|TRBV4-1|-|TRBJ2-7
TGCGCCAGCAGCCATAGCGAATCCTCCTACGAGCAGTACTTC
CASSHSESSYEQYF
>-|TRBV5-4|few|TRBJ1-2
TGTGCCAGCAGCTTGGTTAGCGGGCATGGCTACACCTTC
CASSLVSGHGYTF
>-|TRBV28|once|TRBJ1-1
TGTGCCAGCAGTTTAAGGGAGAGTGAAGCTTTCTTT
CASSLRESEAFF
>TRBD1|TRBV7-3|-|TRBJ1-2
TGTGCCAGCAGCAAACAGGGGAACTATGGCTACACCTTC
CASSKQGNYGYTF
>-|TRBV7-8|-|TRBJ2-1
TGTGCCAGCAGCTTGTTGGGTTTTAGGTCCCCCAGCAATGAGCAGTTCTTC
CASSLLGFRSPSNEQFF
>-|TRBV7-9|-|TRBJ1-4
TGTGCCAGCAGCTTAGTGGGACATTTGGGACTGTTTTTT
CASSLVGHLGLFF